A single sample is the source of the 16 T cell receptor beta chains below, sequenced in a study of CD8+CD57+ T cells in acquired aplastic anemia. Profiles of TCR beta VDJ and CDR3 were generated from a genomic DNA template. TCRdb passed the reads through MiXCR, listing each CDR3 protein once. The sample consists of about 190,000 distinct CDR3 sequences, around half of them appearing once. The sequenced material came from sorted CD4+, CD8+, or CD8+CD57+ T cells (not recorded which) from PBMCs. These receptors were taken from a human donor in good health, serving as a control.

This clonotype has only a few counts. This chain joins TRBV28 and TRBJ1-6; 7 bases map to TRBD1. There are 20 residues in the CDR3. CDR1 and CDR2 from the germline V gene are MDHEN and SYDVKM. The J segment lost 3 bases and the V segment lost 2 bases, leaving 16 bases of the junction unmatched. Written as DNA, the CDR3 is TGTGCCAGCAGTTTACCCCGGGACAGAGCCTTGAATCTCTATAATTCACCCCTCCACTTT. Its protein is CASSLPRDRALNLYNSPLHF.

In this sample, this clonotype turned up many times. The CDR3 loop is CASSLALGGRTEAFF. The CDR3 DNA is TGTGCCAGCAGCTTAGCGTTAGGGGGTCGGACTGAAGCTTTCTTT. V gene TRBV11-1 combines with J gene TRBJ1-1; a weak D match, TRBD1 (6 bases). The CDR3 is made up of 15 amino acids. Trimming removed 0 bases at V and 5 bases at J, with 13 bases between. Germline V gene data show CDR1 as SGHAT and CDR2 as FQDESV (reference sequence).

The count of this clonotype is one. The V and J genes are TRBV2 and TRBJ2-7; D assignment may be TRBD1 or TRBD2 (6 bases each). The V gene lost 7 bases and the J gene lost 2 bases, with 15 bases spanning the gap. CDR3 length equals 14 residues. Germline V gene lookup returns CDR1 SNHLY and CDR2 FYNNEI. The CDR3 region has the DNA TGTGCCAGCACTGGACAGCGGGCCCCCTACGAGCAGTACTTC. Amino acid sequence: CASTGQRAPYEQYF.

This clonotype was detected many times. The CDR3 coding sequence is TGTGCCACCGGGACTAGCGGGGGGGCCAATGAGCAGTTCTTC. Residues: CATGTSGGANEQFF. The chain recombines TRBV12-3 or TRBV12-4 with TRBJ2-1; 16 positions agree with TRBD2. The V gene end was trimmed by 10 bases and the J gene end by 6 bases; junction bases not matched to a gene: 3. The CDR3 has 14 residues.

The V gene is TRBV5-1, the J gene TRBJ1-1; D is uncertain. The V end lost 3 bases, the J end lost 6 bases, and 21 bases lay between the germline ends. Germline V gives CDR1 SGHRS, CDR2 YFSETQ. The CDR3 sequence is 16 residues long. CDR3 sequence reads: CASSWDRSEGLAEAFF. CDR3 sequence (DNA): TGCGCCAGCAGCTGGGATAGGAGCGAAGGGCTGGCTGAAGCTTTCTTT. The full variable domain, in which reference TRBV5-1 and TRBJ1-1 provide the parts outside the CDR3, is KAGVTQTPRYLIKTRGQQVTLSCSPISGHRSVSWYQQTPGQGLQFLFEYFSETQRNKGNFPGRFSGRQFSNSRSEMNVSTLELGDSALYLCASSWDRSEGLAEAFFGQGTRLTVV.

CDR3 coding DNA: TGTGCCATAAGTCCGGACAGGATGGGACCCAATGAGCATTTT. This gives the protein CAISPDRMGPNEHF. The chain joins TRBV10-3 to TRBJ1-5; 7 bases agree with TRBD1. CDR1 and CDR2 (germline): ENHRY, SYGVKD. The trim removed 9 bases at V and 14 bases at J, leaving 19 bases unmatched. The length of the CDR3 is 14 residues.

The genes are TRBV25-1 and TRBJ1-1; no reliable D call. The CDR3 sequence is 13 residues long. The germline CDR1 and CDR2 sequences are MGHDK and SYGVNS. Trimming stripped 11 bases from V and 0 bases from J, with 13 bases between. CDR3 protein: CASQLTMNTEAFF. The CDR3 region has the DNA TGTGCCTCACAGTTAACTATGAACACTGAAGCTTTCTTT. Full variable domain (missing parts from reference TRBV25-1 and TRBJ1-1): EADIYQTPRYLVIGTGKKITLECSQTMGHDKMYWYQQDPGMELHLIHYSYGVNSTEKGDLSSESTVSRIRTEHFPLTLESARPSHTSQYLCASQLTMNTEAFFGQGTRLTVV.

This clonotype was observed a handful of times. Since a much larger clone is just one base distant, this may be a read error. The chain is built from TRBV20-1 and TRBJ1-6, with D perhaps TRBD1 (5 bases). Germline V CDR1 and CDR2: DFQATT, SNEGSKA (reference sequence). This CDR3 is built from 14 residues. The V end was cut by 2 bases, the J end by 5 bases, with 10 bases between. CDR3: CSARPGRHNSPLHF. As DNA, the CDR3 is TGCAGTGCTAGACCGGGACGGCATAATTCACCCCTCCACTTT.

This clonotype was observed at least ten times. One end of the junction fails to match germline, which may point to a read error. J is TRBJ2-7 and V is TRBV5-1; D possibly corresponds to TRBD2 (5 bases). The CDR3 consists of 16 residues. The germline V gene encodes CDR1 SGHRS and CDR2 YFSETQ. The CDR3 DNA reads as TGCGCCAGCAGCTTGGCTATTGGACTGACCTCCCACGAGCAGTACTTC. Its protein is CASSLAIGLTSHEQYF.

This clonotype was picked up many times. J is TRBJ1-3 and V is TRBV9; D not certain. The CDR3 covers 17 residues. Between the trimmed V and J ends, which lost 4 bases and 0 bases, there was a span of 17 bases. The germline V gene has CDR1 SGDLS and CDR2 YYNGEE. The CDR3, as DNA: TGTGCCAGCAGCCCCCATTACGACGGGAACTCTGGAAACACCATATATTTT. This sequence encodes CASSPHYDGNSGNTIYF.

This clonotype was counted ten times or more. This chain joins TRBV29-1 and TRBJ2-7; perhaps TRBD1 as D (6 bases). V lost 5 bases to trimming and J lost 4 bases, with 12 bases between them. Germline values: CDR1 SQVTM, CDR2 ANQGSEA. The CDR3 runs 12 residues. In DNA form, the CDR3 reads TGCAGCGTTCGAACAGGGACGTACGAGCAGTACTTC. Protein sequence: CSVRTGTYEQYF.

This chain connects TRBV10-3 to TRBJ2-2; D is ambiguous. In germline, CDR1 is ENHRY, CDR2 SYGVKD. Trimming shortened V by 10 bases and J by 6 bases, and 18 bases separated the two germline ends. This CDR3 contains 14 residues. In nucleotides, the CDR3 is TGTGCCACCCGTGGCGGTATTAACGCCGGGGAGCTGTTTTTT. It yields the protein CATRGGINAGELFF.

The sample holds many counts of this clonotype. The rearrangement uses TRBV6-2 or TRBV6-3 and TRBJ1-5; 9 bases line up with TRBD1. After removal of 6 bases from V and 5 bases from J, the junction contained 8 bases not matched to a gene. Germline CDR1 is MNHEY and CDR2 is SVGEGT. CDR3 length: 15 residues. CDR3 in amino acids: CASRIRDRVDQPQHF. CDR3 coding DNA: TGTGCCAGCAGGATCCGGGACAGGGTCGATCAGCCCCAGCATTTT.

This clonotype was counted a single time. The V gene is TRBV5-1, the J gene TRBJ2-5; no clear D. The V gene lost 0 bases and the J gene lost 6 bases, with 6 bases spanning the gap. This CDR3 is built from 12 residues. Germline CDR1 is SGHRS and CDR2 is YFSETQ. This CDR3 reads CASSLASKTQYF. In DNA, the CDR3 is TGCGCCAGCAGCTTGGCCTCAAAGACCCAGTACTTC.

This clonotype was observed at least ten times. The DNA of the CDR3 is TGTGCCAGTAGTAGGGACAGGGGGGAAAAACTGTTTTTT. Translation: CASSRDRGEKLFF. The rearrangement joins TRBV19 to TRBJ1-4; TRBD1 agrees at 11 bases. The ends lost 4 bases at V and 8 bases at J; junction bases unmatched: 0. Germline values: CDR1 LNHDA, CDR2 SQIVND (reference sequence). This CDR3 contains 13 residues. Together with reference TRBV19 and TRBJ1-4, the CDR3 gives the full variable domain: DGGITQSPKYLFRKEGQNVTLSCEQNLNHDAMYWYRQDPGQGLRLIYYSQIVNDFQKGDIAEGYSVSREKKESFPLTVTSAQKNPTAFYLCASSRDRGEKLFFGSGTQLSVL.

The chain joins TRBV2 to TRBJ2-7, with TRBD2 matching over 7 bases. With V trimmed by 4 bases and J by 0 bases, 3 bases remained unmatched. The length of the CDR3 is 14 residues. Looked up from germline, CDR1 is SNHLY and CDR2 is FYNNEI. In DNA form, the CDR3 reads TGTGCCAGCAGTGCTAGCGGAAGCTCCTACGAGCAGTACTTC. Translated: CASSASGSSYEQYF. Complete variable domain (other parts from reference TRBV2 and TRBJ2-7): EPEVTQTPSHQVTQMGQEVILRCVPISNHLYFYWYRQILGQKVEFLVSFYNNEISEKSEIFDDQFSVERPDGSNFTLKIRSTKLEDSAMYFCASSASGSSYEQYFGPGTRLTVT.